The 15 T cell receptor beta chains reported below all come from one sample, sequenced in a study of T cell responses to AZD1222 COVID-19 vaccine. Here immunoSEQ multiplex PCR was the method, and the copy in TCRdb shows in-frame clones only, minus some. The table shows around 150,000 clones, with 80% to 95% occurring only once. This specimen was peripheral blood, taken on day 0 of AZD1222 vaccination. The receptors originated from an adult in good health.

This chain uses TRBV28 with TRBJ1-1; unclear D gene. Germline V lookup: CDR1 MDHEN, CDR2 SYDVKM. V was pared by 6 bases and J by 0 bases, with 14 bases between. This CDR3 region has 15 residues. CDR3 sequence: CASSSVGQLNTEAFF. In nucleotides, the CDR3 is TGTGCCAGCAGCTCGGTAGGGCAGTTGAACACTGAAGCTTTCTTT.

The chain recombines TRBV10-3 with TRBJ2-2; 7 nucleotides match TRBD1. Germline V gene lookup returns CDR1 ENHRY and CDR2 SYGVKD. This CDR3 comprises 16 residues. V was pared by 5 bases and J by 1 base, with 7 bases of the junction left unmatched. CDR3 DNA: TGTGCCATCAGTTCGAACGGACAGGTGAACACCGGGGAGCTGTTTTTT. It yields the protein CAISSNGQVNTGELFF.

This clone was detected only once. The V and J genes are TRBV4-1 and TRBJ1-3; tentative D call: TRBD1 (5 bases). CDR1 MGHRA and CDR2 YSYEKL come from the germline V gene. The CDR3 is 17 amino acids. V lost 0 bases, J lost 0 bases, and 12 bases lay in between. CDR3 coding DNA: TGCGCCAGCAGCCAAGATTTCAGGGCCCTCTCTGGAAACACCATATATTTT. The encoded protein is CASSQDFRALSGNTIYF.

DNA of the CDR3: TGTGCCAGTAGTACCGCCGACAGGGAAGAGACCCAGTACTTC. This encodes CASSTADREETQYF. The chain links TRBV19 to TRBJ2-5, with 7 bases fitting TRBD1. CDR3 size: 14 residues. Germline V gene data show CDR1 as LNHDA and CDR2 as SQIVND (reference sequence). Trimming cost V 4 bases and J 3 bases; bases outside gene matches: 5.

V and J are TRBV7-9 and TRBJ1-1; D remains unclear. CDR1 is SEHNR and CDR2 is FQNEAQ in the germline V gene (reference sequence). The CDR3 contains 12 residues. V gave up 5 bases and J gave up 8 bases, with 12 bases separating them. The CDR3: CASSPGGSEAFF. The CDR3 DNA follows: TGTGCCAGCAGCCCGGGTGGAAGCGAAGCTTTCTTT. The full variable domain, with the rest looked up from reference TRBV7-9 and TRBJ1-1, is DTGVSQNPRHKITKRGQNVTFRCDPISEHNRLYWYRQTLGQGPEFLTYFQNEAQLEKSRLLSDRFSAERPKGSFSTLEIQRTEQGDSAMYLCASSPGGSEAFFGQGTRLTVV.

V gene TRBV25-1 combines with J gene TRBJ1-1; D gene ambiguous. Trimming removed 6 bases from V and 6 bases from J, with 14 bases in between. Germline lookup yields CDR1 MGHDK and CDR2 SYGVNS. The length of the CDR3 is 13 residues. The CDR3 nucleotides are TGTGCCAGCAGGGGAGCCCAACGGGCTGAAGCTTTCTTT. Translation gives CASRGAQRAEAFF.

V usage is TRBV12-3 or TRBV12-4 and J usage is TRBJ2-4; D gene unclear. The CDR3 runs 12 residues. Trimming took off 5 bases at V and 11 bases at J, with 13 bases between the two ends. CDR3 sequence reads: CASSRPWGFQYF. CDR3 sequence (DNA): TGTGCCAGCAGTAGACCTTGGGGTTTTCAGTACTTC.

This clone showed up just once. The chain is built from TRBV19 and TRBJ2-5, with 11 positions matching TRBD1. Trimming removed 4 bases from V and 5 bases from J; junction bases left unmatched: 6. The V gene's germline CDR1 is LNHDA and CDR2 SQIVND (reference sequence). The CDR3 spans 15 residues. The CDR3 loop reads CASSNWDRGSETQYF. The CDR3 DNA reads TGTGCCAGTAGTAATTGGGACAGGGGGTCGGAGACCCAGTACTTC.

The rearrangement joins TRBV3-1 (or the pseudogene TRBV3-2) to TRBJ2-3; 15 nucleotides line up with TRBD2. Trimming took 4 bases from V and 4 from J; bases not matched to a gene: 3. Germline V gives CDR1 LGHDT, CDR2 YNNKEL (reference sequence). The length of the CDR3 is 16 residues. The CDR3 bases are TGTGCCAGCAGCCGGACTAGCGGGGGGGATGCAGATACGCAGTATTTT. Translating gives CASSRTSGGDADTQYF.

CDR3 protein: CASRKRSRTGELFF. The DNA of the CDR3 is TGTGCCAGCCGAAAGCGGAGTCGAACCGGGGAGCTGTTTTTT. This chain connects TRBV11-3 to TRBJ2-2, with a tentative D call TRBD2 (5 bases). V shed 8 bases and J shed 5 bases, with 15 bases lying between them. CDR3 length: 14 residues. The germline V gene encodes CDR1 SGHNT and CDR2 YENEEA.

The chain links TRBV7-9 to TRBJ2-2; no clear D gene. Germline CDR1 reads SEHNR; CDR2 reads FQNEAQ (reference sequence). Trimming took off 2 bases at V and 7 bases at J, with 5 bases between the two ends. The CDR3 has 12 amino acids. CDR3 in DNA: TGTGCCAGCAGCTTATCGGGCGGGGAGCTGTTTTTT. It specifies CASSLSGGELFF. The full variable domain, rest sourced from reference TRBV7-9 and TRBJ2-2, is DTGVSQNPRHKITKRGQNVTFRCDPISEHNRLYWYRQTLGQGPEFLTYFQNEAQLEKSRLLSDRFSAERPKGSFSTLEIQRTEQGDSAMYLCASSLSGGELFFGEGSRLTVL.

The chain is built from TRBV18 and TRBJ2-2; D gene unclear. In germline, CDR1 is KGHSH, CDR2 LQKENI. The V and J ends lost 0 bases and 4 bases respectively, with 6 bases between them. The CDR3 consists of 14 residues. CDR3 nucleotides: TGTGCCAGCTCACCACCGACTGCCACCGGGGAGCTGTTTTTT. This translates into CASSPPTATGELFF.

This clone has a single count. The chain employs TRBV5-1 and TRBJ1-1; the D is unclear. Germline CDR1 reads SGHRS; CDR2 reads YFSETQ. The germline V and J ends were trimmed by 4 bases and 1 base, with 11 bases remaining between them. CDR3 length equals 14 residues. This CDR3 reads CASSTATGNTEAFF. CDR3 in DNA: TGCGCCAGCAGCACCGCTACGGGGAACACTGAAGCTTTCTTT.

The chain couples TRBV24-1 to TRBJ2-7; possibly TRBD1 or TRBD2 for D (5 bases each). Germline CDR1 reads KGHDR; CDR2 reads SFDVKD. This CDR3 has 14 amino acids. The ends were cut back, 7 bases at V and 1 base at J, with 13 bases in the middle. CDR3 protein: CATRTGTVSYEQYF. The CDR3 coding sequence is TGTGCCACCAGGACCGGGACGGTATCCTACGAGCAGTACTTC.

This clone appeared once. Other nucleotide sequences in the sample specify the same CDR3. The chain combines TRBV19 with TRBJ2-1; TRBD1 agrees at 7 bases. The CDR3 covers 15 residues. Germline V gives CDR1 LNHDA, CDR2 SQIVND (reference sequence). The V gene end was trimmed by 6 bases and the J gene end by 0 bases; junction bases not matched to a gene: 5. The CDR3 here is CASSPGQSSYNEQFF. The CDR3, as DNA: TGTGCCAGTAGCCCGGGACAGAGCTCCTACAATGAGCAGTTCTTC.